A selection of T cell receptor beta chains follows, all from one sample in a study of vaccination and CD4 T cells after COVID-19. TCRdb used MiXCR to reprocess the PCR reads, holding one entry per CDR3 protein. The table has about 25,000 distinct CDR3 sequences, 67% seen once. No cognate antigen is known for these TCRs. Sequenced here: CD4+ T cells from blood, cultured in vitro, sampled after SARS-CoV-2 vaccination. Receptors originate from a human donor who received a COVID-19 vaccine. Both conserved end residues are part of each CDR3. The D gene is left open where the match is weak. Not every row has a clone size; where given, it reads once, few, many or a size class.

D,J,V,size,DNA,CDR3
.,TRBJ2-7,TRBV20-1,few,TGCAGTGCTAGCCCTCGGGGTTACGAGCAGTACTTC,CSASPRGYEQYF
TRBD2,TRBJ2-3,TRBV6-7,once,TGTGCCAATATAGCCGGGACTAGCGGGGGGCCCCCCCCAGATACGCAGTATTTT,CANIAGTSGGPPPDTQYF
.,TRBJ1-1,TRBV29-1,once,TGCAGCGTCAAAATGGGGGGTCGAAACACTGAAGCTTTCTTT,CSVKMGGRNTEAFF
.,TRBJ2-7,TRBV6-1,medium-sized,TGTGCCAGCAGTGACCCCAGGGAATCCTACGAGCAGTACTTC,CASSDPRESYEQYF
TRBD1,TRBJ1-2,TRBV15,medium-sized,TGTGCCACCAGCAGGACAGGGGGCGATGGCTACACCTTC,CATSRTGGDGYTF
.,TRBJ2-1,TRBV5-4,.,TGTGCCAGCAGCTTGGAGGTGGGGGCAGGCAATGAGCAGTTCTTC,CASSLEVGAGNEQFF
TRBD2,TRBJ2-7,TRBV12-3/TRBV12-4,once,TGTGCCAGCAGTGGGGGGGTTCCCCGCTACGAGCAGTACTTC,CASSGGVPRYEQYF
.,TRBJ1-1,TRBV24-1,.,TGTGCCACCAGTGGAGACAGGAACACTGAAGCTTTCTTT,CATSGDRNTEAFF
.,TRBJ2-5,TRBV6-2/TRBV6-3,once,TGTGCCAGCAGCCCCGACAGGTACTCAGAGACCCAGTACTTC,CASSPDRYSETQYF
.,TRBJ2-7,TRBV12-3/TRBV12-4,.,TGTGCCAGCAGTTTTCGGTACGCCACACGAACCTACGAGCAGTACTTC,CASSFRYATRTYEQYF
.,TRBJ1-2,TRBV12-3/TRBV12-4,.,TGTGCCAGCAGTTTGCACGGAGACTATGGCTACACCTTC,CASSLHGDYGYTF
.,TRBJ1-2,TRBV7-9,.,TGTGCCAGCAGCCCCCCGTATTCCTATGGCTACACCTTC,CASSPPYSYGYTF
TRBD2,TRBJ2-3,TRBV20-1,.,TGCAGTGCTAGAGGGGGCGGGGGGGCGCGGGAGGATACGCAGTATTTT,CSARGGGGAREDTQYF
.,TRBJ1-3,TRBV6-1,.,TGTGCCAGCAGTCCGGGACGGGGGGCTATTGGAAACACCATATATTTT,CASSPGRGAIGNTIYF
.,TRBJ1-6,TRBV7-8,.,TGTGCCAGCAGCTTAGCGCGGGGTAGGAGATCACCCCTCCACTTT,CASSLARGRRSPLHF
.,TRBJ1-2,TRBV6-1,.,TGTGCCAGTTTAATTAGGGACGCCAGCTATGGCTACACCTTC,CASLIRDASYGYTF
TRBD1,TRBJ1-6,TRBV20-1,few,TGCAGTGCTAGAGATTCGCAGGGGGCTACCCCCTATAATTCACCCCTCCACTTT,CSARDSQGATPYNSPLHF
.,TRBJ2-7,TRBV6-1,.,TGTGCCAGCCGACGGGGGACACTCTCCTACGAGCAGTACTTC,CASRRGTLSYEQYF
.,TRBJ1-6,TRBV6-4,.,TGTGCCAGCAGTGACGACTATAATTCACCCCTCCACTTT,CASSDDYNSPLHF
TRBD1,TRBJ1-5,TRBV6-5,few,TGTGCCAGCAGTTACACTGACAGGGGCAATCAGCCCCAGCATTTT,CASSYTDRGNQPQHF
.,TRBJ2-2,TRBV6-1,.,TGTGCCAGCAGTGAAACCCGGACCGGGGAGCTGTTTTTT,CASSETRTGELFF
.,TRBJ2-3,TRBV19,.,TGTGCCAGTACCACAAGTGGGAGCACAGATACGCAGTATTTT,CASTTSGSTDTQYF
.,TRBJ1-6,TRBV28,.,TGTGCCAGCAGTCCCCAAAGAGGGAACAGCCGTAATTCACCCCTCCACTTT,CASSPQRGNSRNSPLHF
.,TRBJ2-3,TRBV6-1,.,TGTGCCAGCAGACAATCCCTGGGCACAGATACGCAGTATTTT,CASRQSLGTDTQYF
TRBD1,TRBJ2-7,TRBV6-2/TRBV6-3,.,TGTGCCAGCAGTGACCGACAGGGGAACTACGAGCAGTACTTC,CASSDRQGNYEQYF
TRBD2,TRBJ2-1,TRBV30,.,TGTGCCTGGAGGTTAGCGGGGGGGCCGGGTGAGCAGTTCTTC,CAWRLAGGPGEQFF
.,TRBJ1-5,TRBV20-1,.,TGCAGTGCTAGAGATTGGGGGAGCAGGGAGAGCAATCAGCCCCAGCATTTT,CSARDWGSRESNQPQHF
TRBD2,TRBJ2-1,TRBV14,.,TGTGCCAGCAGCCATTTAGCGGGGGCCCGATACAATGAGCAGTTCTTC,CASSHLAGARYNEQFF
.,TRBJ1-4,TRBV6-1,.,TGTGCCAGCAGTGAAATCACAGGGCGAACTAATGAAAAACTGTTTTTT,CASSEITGRTNEKLFF
.,TRBJ1-1,TRBV6-5,.,TGTGCCAGCAGTTACCGGGAATTAGGGCTCGAAGCTTTCTTT,CASSYRELGLEAFF
.,TRBJ2-1,TRBV9,.,TGTGCCAGCAGCGTAGGACTAGAGTACAATGAGCAGTTCTTC,CASSVGLEYNEQFF
.,TRBJ2-4,TRBV5-4,.,TGTGCCAGCAGCTCGGGCGGAAGGGGGACAGCCAAAAACATTCAGTACTTC,CASSSGGRGTAKNIQYF
.,TRBJ1-2,TRBV19,.,TGTGCCAGTAGTATAACAGGTGTGGTAAGCTATGGCTACACCTTC,CASSITGVVSYGYTF
.,TRBJ2-7,TRBV10-3,.,TGTGCCATCAGGCCAGGGGTGAGGGGCTACGAGCAGTACTTC,CAIRPGVRGYEQYF
.,TRBJ1-2,TRBV12-3/TRBV12-4,.,TGTGCCAGCAGTCCCGACAACTATGGCTACACCTTC,CASSPDNYGYTF
.,TRBJ2-5,TRBV20-1,once,TGCAGTGCTAGAGAGGAGTTCCAAGAGACCCAGTACTTC,CSAREEFQETQYF